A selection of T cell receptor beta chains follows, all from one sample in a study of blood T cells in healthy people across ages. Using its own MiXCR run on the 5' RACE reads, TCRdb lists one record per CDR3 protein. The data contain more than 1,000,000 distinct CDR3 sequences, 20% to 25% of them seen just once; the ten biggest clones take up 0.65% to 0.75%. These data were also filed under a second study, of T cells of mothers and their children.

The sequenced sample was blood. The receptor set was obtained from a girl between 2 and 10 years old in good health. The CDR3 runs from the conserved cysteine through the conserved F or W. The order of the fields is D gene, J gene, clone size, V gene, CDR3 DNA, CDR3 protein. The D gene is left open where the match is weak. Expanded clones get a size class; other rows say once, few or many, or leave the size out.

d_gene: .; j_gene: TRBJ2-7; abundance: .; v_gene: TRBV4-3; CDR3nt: TGCGCCAGCAGCCAAGGGATCATAGGGGGATCCTACGAGCAGTACTTC; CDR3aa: CASSQGIIGGSYEQYF
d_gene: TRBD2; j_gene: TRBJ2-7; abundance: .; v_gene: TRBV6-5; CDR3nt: TGTGCCAGCAGGAAAACTAGCGGCAACGAGCAGTACTTC; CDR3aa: CASRKTSGNEQYF
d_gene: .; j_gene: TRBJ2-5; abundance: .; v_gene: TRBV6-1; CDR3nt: TGTGCCAGCAGTAAAGCGGAGGCCGGGAAAGAGACCCAGTACTTC; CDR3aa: CASSKAEAGKETQYF
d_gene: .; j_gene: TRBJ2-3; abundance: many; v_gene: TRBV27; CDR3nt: TGTGCCAGCAGTTTTTCCGGCACAGATACGCAGTATTTT; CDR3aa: CASSFSGTDTQYF
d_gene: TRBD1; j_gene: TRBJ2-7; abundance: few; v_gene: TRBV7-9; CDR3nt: TGTGCCAGCAGCCGGGGACAGCAGTACGAGCAGTACTTC; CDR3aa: CASSRGQQYEQYF
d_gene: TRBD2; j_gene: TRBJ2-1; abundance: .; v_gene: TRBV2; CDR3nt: TGTGCCAGCAGTGGTACTAGCGGGAGTATCCGGCAGTTCTTC; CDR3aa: CASSGTSGSIRQFF
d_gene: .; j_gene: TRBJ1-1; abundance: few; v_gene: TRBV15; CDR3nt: TGTGCCACCAGCAGCCGGGCTGAAGCTTTCTTT; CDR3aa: CATSSRAEAFF
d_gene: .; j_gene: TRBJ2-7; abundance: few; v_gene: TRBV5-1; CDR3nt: TGCGCCAGCAGCGCCCAAGGCGGAGGGGCCTACGAGCAGTACTTC; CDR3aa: CASSAQGGGAYEQYF
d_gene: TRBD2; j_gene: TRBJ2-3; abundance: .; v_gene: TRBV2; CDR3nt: TGTGCCATCATAGCGGGGGACGACACAGATACGCAGTATTTT; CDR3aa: CAIIAGDDTDTQYF
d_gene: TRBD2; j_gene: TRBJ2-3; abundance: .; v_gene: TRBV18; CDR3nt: TGTGCCAGCTCACCAGGCGGGAGATCGAGAACAGATACGCAGTATTTT; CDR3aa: CASSPGGRSRTDTQYF
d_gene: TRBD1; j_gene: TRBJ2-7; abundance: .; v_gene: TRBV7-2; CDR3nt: TGTGCCAGCAGCTTAGATCACAGGGGCTACTCCTACGAGCAGTACTTC; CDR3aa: CASSLDHRGYSYEQYF
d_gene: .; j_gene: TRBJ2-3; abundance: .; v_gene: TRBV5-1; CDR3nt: TGCGCCAGCAGCCCCATGAGGGGGGGGGGCCGGGATACGCAGTATTTT; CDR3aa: CASSPMRGGGRDTQYF
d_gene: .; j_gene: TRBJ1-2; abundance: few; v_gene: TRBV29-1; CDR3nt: TGCAGCGTTGGGGACTCCTATGGCTACACCTTC; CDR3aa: CSVGDSYGYTF
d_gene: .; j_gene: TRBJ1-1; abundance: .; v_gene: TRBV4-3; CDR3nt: TGCGCCAGCAGCCAAGATCGGGGCCCCGAGACTGAAGCTTTCTTT; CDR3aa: CASSQDRGPETEAFF
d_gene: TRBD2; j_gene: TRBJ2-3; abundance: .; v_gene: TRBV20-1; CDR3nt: TGCAGTGCTAGAGAACGTAGCGGGGGGGTTCGTGATACGCAGTATTTT; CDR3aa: CSARERSGGVRDTQYF
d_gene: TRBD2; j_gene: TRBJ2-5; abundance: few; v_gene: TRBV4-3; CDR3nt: TGCGCCAGCAGCCAAGGCGGCGGGGGGCGACAAGAGACCCAGTACTTC; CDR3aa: CASSQGGGGRQETQYF
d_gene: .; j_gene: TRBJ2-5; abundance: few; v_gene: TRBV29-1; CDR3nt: TGCAGCGTTCTGACGGAGACCCAGTACTTC; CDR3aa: CSVLTETQYF
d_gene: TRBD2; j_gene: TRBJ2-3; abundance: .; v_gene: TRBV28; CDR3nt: TGTGCCAGCAGTTTGGGGACTAGGGGCGGCGGAGCTACGCAGTATTTT; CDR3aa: CASSLGTRGGGATQYF
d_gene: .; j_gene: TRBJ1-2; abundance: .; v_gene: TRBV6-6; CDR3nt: TGTGCCAGCAGTCCAACGGACGGCTTCTATGGCTACACCTTC; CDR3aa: CASSPTDGFYGYTF